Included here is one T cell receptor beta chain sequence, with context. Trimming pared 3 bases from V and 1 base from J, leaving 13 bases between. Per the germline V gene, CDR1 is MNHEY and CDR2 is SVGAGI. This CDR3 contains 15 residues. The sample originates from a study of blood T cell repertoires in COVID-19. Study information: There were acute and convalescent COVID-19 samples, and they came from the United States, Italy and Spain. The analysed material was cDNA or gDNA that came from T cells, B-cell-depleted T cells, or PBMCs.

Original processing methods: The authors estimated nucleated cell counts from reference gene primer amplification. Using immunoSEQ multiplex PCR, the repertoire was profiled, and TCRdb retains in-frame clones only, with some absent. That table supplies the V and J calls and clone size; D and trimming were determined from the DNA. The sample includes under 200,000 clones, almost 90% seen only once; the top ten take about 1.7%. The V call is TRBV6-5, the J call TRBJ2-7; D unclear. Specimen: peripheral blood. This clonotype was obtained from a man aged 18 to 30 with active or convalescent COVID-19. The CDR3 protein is CASSYGGQMSYEQYF. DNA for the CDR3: TGTGCCAGCAGTTATGGTGGCCAGATGTCCTACGAGCAGTACTTC.